Following are 7 T cell receptor beta chains from one sample sequenced in a study of blood T cell repertoires in COVID-19 (TCRdb year 2020). The library was generated by the immunoSEQ multiplex PCR assay. TCRdb re-hosts the immuneACCESS table, in-frame sequences only. Its copies lack some clones; in the studies checked, an unresolved V gene accounts for under half of them, and the cause for the rest is not known. For this sample there are over 110,000 clones; about four fifths appear just once. Jointly, the top ten make up 5% to 6% of the sample. The source material was PBMCs or T cells enriched from blood (not recorded which). These receptors were obtained from a man in his forties with acute COVID-19.

The chain combines TRBV5-6 with TRBJ2-3; 7 nucleotides match TRBD2. Germline V CDR1 and CDR2: SGHDT, YYEEEE. The CDR3 has 15 amino acids. The trim removed 0 bases at V and 5 bases at J, leaving 6 bases unmatched. The CDR3 coding sequence is TGTGCCAGCAGCTTGGGGCGGGAGATAGGAGATACGCAGTATTTT. It codes for CASSLGREIGDTQYF.

The chain couples TRBV5-1 to TRBJ2-2; D is possibly TRBD1 (6 bases). Germline V CDR1 and CDR2: SGHRS, YFSETQ. Trimming removed 3 bases from V and 0 bases from J, with 9 bases in between. The CDR3 runs to 15 residues. The CDR3 nucleotides read TGCGCCAGCAGCTGGGACAACCCGAACACCGGGGAGCTGTTTTTT. Translating gives CASSWDNPNTGELFF.

V usage is TRBV14 and J usage is TRBJ2-5, with no clear D. The CDR3 is 13 amino acids. Per the germline V gene, CDR1 is SGHDN and CDR2 is FVKESK. V lost 2 bases, J lost 2 bases, and 6 bases lay in between. This chain's CDR3 is CASSQNRQETQYF. In DNA, the CDR3 is TGTGCCAGCAGCCAAAACAGACAAGAGACCCAGTACTTC.

The count of this clone is one. The chain uses TRBV4-3 and TRBJ1-6; D is unresolved. The ends were cut back, 0 bases at V and 12 bases at J, with 15 bases in the middle. The germline V gene has CDR1 LGHNA and CDR2 YSLEER. The length of the CDR3 is 15 residues. Here the CDR3 DNA reads TGCGCCAGCAGCCAAGAGCTTGGGCATTCTCTACCCCTCCACTTT. It translates to CASSQELGHSLPLHF.

The rearrangement uses TRBV7-8 and TRBJ1-3; TRBD1 aligns across 10 bases. Per the germline V gene, CDR1 is SGHVS and CDR2 is FQNEAQ. This CDR3 is 16 amino acids long. V shed 5 bases and J 4 bases; nucleotides not matched to a gene: 8. As DNA, the CDR3 is TGTGCCAGCAGCCTTAGGACAGGGGGAGCGGGAAACACCATATATTTT. Its translation is CASSLRTGGAGNTIYF.

This clone showed up just once. V usage is TRBV27 and J usage is TRBJ1-2; possible D gene TRBD1, 5 bases. The CDR3 consists of 15 residues. V lost 5 bases to trimming and J lost 0 bases, with 13 bases between them. Germline V CDR1 and CDR2: MNHEY, SMNVEV (reference sequence). CDR3 residues: CASSPQGDSNYGYTF. CDR3 nucleotide sequence: TGTGCCAGCAGTCCACAAGGGGACTCTAACTATGGCTACACCTTC.

The chain couples TRBV30 to TRBJ2-1; 11 bases match TRBD2. V was clipped by 3 bases and J by 1 base; unmatched bases: 5. The germline CDR1 and CDR2 sequences are GTSNPN and SVGIG (reference sequence). The CDR3 is made up of 16 amino acids. The CDR3 DNA follows: TGTGCCTGGAGAGAAGCTAGCGGGGGGTCCTACAATGAGCAGTTCTTC. Translation gives CAWREASGGSYNEQFF.